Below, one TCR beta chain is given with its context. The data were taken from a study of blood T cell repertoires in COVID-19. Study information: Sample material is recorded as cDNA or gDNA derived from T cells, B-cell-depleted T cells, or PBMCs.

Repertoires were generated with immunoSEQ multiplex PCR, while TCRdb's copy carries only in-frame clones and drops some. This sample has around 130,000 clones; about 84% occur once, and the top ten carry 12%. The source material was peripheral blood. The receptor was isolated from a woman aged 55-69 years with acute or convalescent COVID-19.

The CDR3 nucleotides are TGTGCCAGCAGTTCAGTTTCAACTAATGAAAAACTGTTTTTT. Translation: CASSSVSTNEKLFF. The chain has TRBV27 and TRBJ1-4; D remains ambiguous. There are 14 residues in the CDR3. Trimming pared 4 bases from V and 0 bases from J, leaving 6 bases between. Per the germline V gene, CDR1 is MNHEY and CDR2 is SMNVEV (reference sequence).